A selection of T cell receptor beta chains follows, all from one sample in a study of shared clonotypes between healthy human individuals. Sequencing was performed with immunoSEQ multiplex PCR; in TCRdb, only in-frame clones are kept and a portion is missing. The table lists some 600,000 clones, about 96% of them singletons. The material sequenced was naive CD8+ T cells sorted from blood. The receptors shown here come from a woman aged 25 to 45 in good health. Each CDR3 is given with its conserved first and last residue. D genes are given only for firm matches. Rows give clone size only sometimes, using once, few, many, or a class for an expanded clone.

d_gene,j_gene,abundance,v_gene,CDR3aa,CDR3nt
TRBD2,TRBJ2-1,NA,TRBV7-9,CASSQLTSGFYNEQFF,TGTGCCAGCAGCCAATTGACTAGCGGGTTTTACAATGAGCAGTTCTTC
NA,TRBJ2-7,NA,TRBV27,CASSFTDGLYEQYF,TGTGCCAGCAGTTTTACCGACGGATTATACGAGCAGTACTTC
TRBD1,TRBJ1-1,NA,TRBV5-1,CASSLYQGAPEAFF,TGCGCCAGCAGCTTGTACCAGGGGGCGCCTGAAGCTTTCTTT
TRBD2,TRBJ2-2,once,TRBV27,CASSLSAGGPPGELFF,TGTGCCAGCAGCTTATCCGCGGGAGGGCCTCCCGGGGAGCTGTTTTTT
TRBD2,TRBJ2-3,once,TRBV14,CASSELNREEDTQYF,TGTGCCAGCAGTGAACTCAATCGGGAGGAGGATACGCAGTATTTT
NA,TRBJ1-1,NA,TRBV9,CASSVNLNTEAFF,TGTGCCAGCAGCGTAAACTTGAACACTGAAGCTTTCTTT
TRBD1,TRBJ1-2,few,TRBV5-4,CASKTGLNYGYTF,TGTGCCAGTAAGACAGGGTTGAACTATGGCTACACCTTC
NA,TRBJ2-7,NA,TRBV13,CASSLGGYEQYF,TGTGCCAGCAGCTTAGGGGGTTACGAGCAGTACTTC
TRBD1,TRBJ2-7,NA,TRBV13,CASSWTGGYEQYF,TGTGCCAGCAGTTGGACAGGGGGCTACGAGCAGTACTTC
TRBD2,TRBJ2-2,NA,TRBV27,CASSLSRLADGTGELFF,TGTGCCAGCAGTTTATCCCGACTAGCGGACGGTACCGGGGAGCTGTTTTTT
TRBD1,TRBJ2-4,NA,TRBV19,CASSLWTGKNIQYF,TGTGCCAGTAGTCTCTGGACAGGAAAAAACATTCAGTACTTC
NA,TRBJ2-3,NA,TRBV11-2,CASSLGVGVTDTQYF,TGTGCCAGCAGCTTAGGGGTTGGGGTCACAGATACGCAGTATTTT
TRBD2,TRBJ2-7,NA,TRBV19,CASSEGAGVYEQYF,TGTGCCAGTAGTGAGGGAGCGGGAGTCTACGAGCAGTACTTC
NA,TRBJ2-1,once,TRBV19,CASSIDTHNEQFF,TGTGCCAGTAGTATAGATACCCACAATGAGCAGTTCTTC
NA,TRBJ2-3,NA,TRBV27,CATLRADTQYF,TGTGCCACCCTTAGGGCAGATACGCAGTATTTT
NA,TRBJ2-2,NA,TRBV28,CASSPSTSGSGELFF,TGTGCCAGCAGCCCTTCAACTAGTGGGAGCGGGGAGCTGTTTTTT
TRBD2,TRBJ2-1,NA,TRBV7-9,CASSSQGSGRLNEQFF,TGTGCCAGCAGCTCCCAGGGAAGCGGGAGATTAAATGAGCAGTTCTTC
NA,TRBJ2-2,NA,TRBV11-3,CASSPTRTGELFF,TGTGCCAGCAGCCCTACGCGCACCGGGGAGCTGTTTTTT
NA,TRBJ2-2,NA,TRBV6-1,CASRFWANTGELFF,TGTGCCAGCAGATTTTGGGCGAACACCGGGGAGCTGTTTTTT
NA,TRBJ1-1,NA,TRBV5-8,CASSSTDTEAFF,TGTGCCAGCAGCTCGACGGACACTGAAGCTTTCTTT
NA,TRBJ2-1,NA,TRBV5-6,CASSLAVGWDEQFF,TGTGCCAGCAGCTTGGCCGTCGGGTGGGATGAGCAGTTCTTC
TRBD1,TRBJ1-5,NA,TRBV7-9,CASSPTGGRNQPQHF,TGTGCCAGCAGCCCGACAGGGGGACGCAATCAGCCCCAGCATTTT
NA,TRBJ2-3,NA,TRBV4-1,CASSGEWTDTQYF,TGCGCCAGCAGCGGAGAATGGACAGATACGCAGTATTTT
NA,TRBJ1-5,once,TRBV27,CASSNTGGQPQHF,TGTGCCAGCAGTAACACCGGCGGCCAGCCCCAGCATTTT
TRBD2,TRBJ2-1,NA,TRBV7-9,CASSSFDTSVNEQFF,TGTGCCAGCAGCTCATTCGACACTAGCGTCAATGAGCAGTTCTTC
NA,TRBJ1-1,few,TRBV9,CASSVGSMNTEAFF,TGTGCCAGCAGCGTGGGCAGCATGAACACTGAAGCTTTCTTT
NA,TRBJ1-2,NA,TRBV4-1,CASSPYGTARANYGYTF,TGCGCCAGCAGCCCATACGGAACAGCCCGAGCTAACTATGGCTACACCTTC
NA,TRBJ2-2,NA,TRBV7-6,CASSLQLNTGELFF,TGTGCCAGCAGCTTACAGTTGAACACCGGGGAGCTGTTTTTT
NA,TRBJ2-3,once,TRBV9,CASSVAWTGLSSSTDTQYF,TGTGCCAGCAGCGTAGCGTGGACGGGTTTATCGTCTAGCACAGATACGCAGTATTTT
NA,TRBJ2-1,NA,TRBV4-1,CASSQVGNEQFF,TGCGCCAGCAGCCAAGTGGGCAATGAGCAGTTCTTC
TRBD2,TRBJ2-3,NA,TRBV15,CATSRDRSGSSTDTQYF,TGTGCCACCAGCAGAGATCGGAGCGGGAGTAGCACAGATACGCAGTATTTT
NA,TRBJ2-5,NA,TRBV15,CATSGTQETQYF,TGTGCCACCAGCGGCACACAAGAGACCCAGTACTTC
NA,TRBJ2-7,NA,TRBV7-2,CASSQDYEQYF,TGTGCCAGCAGCCAAGATTACGAGCAGTACTTC
NA,TRBJ2-5,NA,TRBV5-4,CASRESGLRDETQYF,TGTGCCAGCAGAGAGTCCGGATTAAGAGACGAGACCCAGTACTTC
TRBD2,TRBJ2-3,once,TRBV4-2,CASSLLAGAPDTQYF,TGTGCCAGCAGCCTGCTAGCGGGAGCCCCAGATACGCAGTATTTT
NA,TRBJ2-7,NA,TRBV25-1,CASSETAWDEQYF,TGTGCCAGCAGTGAAACTGCTTGGGACGAGCAGTACTTC
NA,TRBJ1-1,once,TRBV6-5,CASSPRQRGEAFF,TGTGCCAGCAGTCCACGACAACGGGGCGAAGCTTTCTTT
NA,TRBJ2-5,NA,TRBV11-2,CASSLDGRSQETQYF,TGTGCCAGCAGCTTAGATGGCCGGTCGCAAGAGACCCAGTACTTC
NA,TRBJ2-1,NA,TRBV7-6,CASSPSVGVHEQFF,TGTGCCAGCAGCCCATCGGTGGGCGTCCATGAGCAGTTCTTC
TRBD2,TRBJ2-1,NA,TRBV2,CASSGTSGNNEQFF,TGTGCCAGCAGTGGGACTAGCGGGAACAATGAGCAGTTCTTC
NA,TRBJ2-1,NA,TRBV27,CASSLGAPSNNEQFF,TGTGCCAGCAGTTTGGGGGCCCCTAGCAACAATGAGCAGTTCTTC
TRBD2,TRBJ2-3,NA,TRBV28,CASSQTTSESRDTQYF,TGTGCCAGCAGTCAAACGACTAGCGAGTCACGAGATACGCAGTATTTT
NA,TRBJ2-1,NA,TRBV7-2,CASSLEVGRGSYNEQFF,TGTGCCAGCAGCTTAGAGGTAGGGCGCGGGTCCTACAATGAGCAGTTCTTC
NA,TRBJ2-5,NA,TRBV27,CASSLLGVGETQYF,TGTGCCAGCAGTTTACTTGGGGTGGGCGAGACCCAGTACTTC
TRBD1,TRBJ2-6,NA,TRBV6-5,CATAGQGANVLTF,TGTGCCACCGCGGGACAGGGTGCCAACGTCCTGACTTTC
TRBD2,TRBJ2-5,NA,TRBV6-1,CASSGLAGGQETQYF,TGTGCCAGCAGTGGACTAGCGGGAGGTCAAGAGACCCAGTACTTC
NA,TRBJ1-5,once,TRBV28,CASSRNYQPQHF,TGTGCCAGCAGTCGAAATTATCAGCCCCAGCATTTT
TRBD2,TRBJ2-1,NA,TRBV4-1,CASSQDPTTSAFYNEQFF,TGCGCCAGCAGCCAAGACCCGACTACTAGCGCCTTTTACAATGAGCAGTTCTTC
NA,TRBJ2-4,NA,TRBV14,CASSPLTGLGDIQYF,TGTGCCAGCAGCCCCCTAACAGGGTTGGGGGACATTCAGTACTTC
NA,TRBJ1-1,few,TRBV27,CASSTGGTEAFF,TGTGCCAGCAGTACTGGGGGAACTGAAGCTTTCTTT
NA,TRBJ2-7,NA,TRBV27,CASSFRGGYEQYF,TGTGCCAGCAGTTTCAGGGGGGGGTACGAGCAGTACTTC
NA,TRBJ1-5,NA,TRBV23-1,CASSLPRTTRESNQPQHF,TGCGCCAGCAGCCTACCCCGGACAACACGAGAGAGCAATCAGCCCCAGCATTTT
NA,TRBJ2-7,NA,TRBV29-1,CSVVEQAYEQYF,TGCAGCGTTGTGGAGCAAGCCTACGAGCAGTACTTC
NA,TRBJ1-5,NA,TRBV27,CASSLRDNNQPQHF,TGTGCCAGCAGTTTAAGAGATAACAATCAGCCCCAGCATTTT
NA,TRBJ1-1,NA,TRBV4-1,CASSQRQAALGDTEAFF,TGCGCCAGCAGCCAGAGACAGGCAGCCCTGGGGGACACTGAAGCTTTCTTT